This T cell receptor beta chain was captured in a study of blood T cell repertoires in COVID-19. Clones were read by immunoSEQ multiplex PCR, and TCRdb kept only the in-frame ones, dropping some. The table shows 200,000 to 250,000 clones, with roughly four fifths occurring only once. The junction had 11 bases not matched to a gene; V was cut back by 4 bases and J by 4 bases. The CDR3 loop spans 16 amino acids. Per germline, CDR1 MNHNS and CDR2 SASEGT. The TCR was taken from a woman aged 55-75 years who had recovered from COVID-19. What was sequenced was PBMCs or T cells enriched from blood (not recorded which). The chain is built from TRBV6-1 and TRBJ2-5, with 8 bases aligning to TRBD1. CDR3 protein: CASSGPGQERRETQYF. The CDR3 DNA sequence: TGTGCCAGCAGTGGACCGGGACAGGAAAGGAGAGAGACCCAGTACTTC.